This entry lists 4 T cell receptor beta chains sequenced from one sample in a study of high-grade serous ovarian cancer treatment subgroups. The tumor samples were collected prior to definitive surgery or chemotherapy. Generated by immunoSEQ multiplex PCR, the TCRdb table keeps only in-frame clones and is missing some. The sample gives about 3,300 clones, around 75% of which show up once; 29% is in the top ten. The sequencing input was tumor tissue. The origin of the receptors is a human donor with high-grade serous ovarian cancer.

The chain recombines TRBV7-2 with TRBJ2-7; D is unclear. Germline values: CDR1 SGHTA, CDR2 FQGNSA. V was trimmed by 4 bases and J by 3 bases, leaving 7 bases between them. The CDR3 length is 12 residues. The CDR3 loop is CASSSLNYEQYF. CDR3 sequence (DNA): TGTGCCAGCAGCTCGCTAAACTACGAGCAGTACTTC.

This clone was recorded only once. The chain employs TRBV2 and TRBJ2-5, with D unclear. V was pared by 10 bases and J by 1 base, with 13 bases between. The CDR3 runs to 13 residues. Germline-derived CDR1 and CDR2 are SNHLY and FYNNEI. The CDR3 bases are TGTGCCAACAAAGGATATTTCCAAGAGACCCAGTACTTC. Amino acids: CANKGYFQETQYF.

The genes are TRBV5-4 and TRBJ2-7; D remains ambiguous. This CDR3 is built from 14 residues. V lost 0 bases, J lost 6 bases, and 13 bases lay in between. Germline V gene lookup returns CDR1 SGHNT and CDR2 YYREEE (reference sequence). CDR3 bases: TGTGCCAGCAGCTTGGGCCCTACAGTCCCCGAGCAGTACTTC. Encoded protein: CASSLGPTVPEQYF.

V gene TRBV7-2 combines with J gene TRBJ1-2; no clear D gene. The CDR3 has 14 amino acids. Germline CDR1 and CDR2: SGHTA and FQGNSA. The V and J ends lost 5 bases and 5 bases respectively, with 15 bases between them. The CDR3 here is CASSVLGVGYGYTF. CDR3 DNA sequence: TGTGCCAGCAGCGTATTGGGAGTAGGGTATGGCTACACCTTC.